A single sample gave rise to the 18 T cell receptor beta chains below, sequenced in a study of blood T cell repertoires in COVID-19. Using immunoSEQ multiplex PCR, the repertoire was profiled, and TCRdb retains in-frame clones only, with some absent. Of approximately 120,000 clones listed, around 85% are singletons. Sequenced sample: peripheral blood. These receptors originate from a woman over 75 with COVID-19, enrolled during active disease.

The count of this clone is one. The CDR3 nucleotides read TGTGCCAGCTCGACGCGGGACCTTACCGGGGAGCTGTTTTTT. Its protein is CASSTRDLTGELFF. The rearrangement uses TRBV7-2 and TRBJ2-2; tentative D call: TRBD2 (6 bases). Germline lookup yields CDR1 SGHTA and CDR2 FQGNSA. V was cut by 8 bases and J by 5 bases, with 15 bases left in between. The CDR3 sequence is 14 residues long.

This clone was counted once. Here the CDR3 reads CASRRGGIPYEQYF. CDR3 in DNA: TGTGCCAGCAGGCGGGGGGGCATTCCCTACGAGCAGTACTTC. The chain joins TRBV28 to TRBJ2-7, with TRBD2 matching over 9 bases. The CDR3 has 14 residues. The ends lost 6 bases at V and 2 bases at J; junction bases unmatched: 5. Germline V CDR1 and CDR2: MDHEN, SYDVKM.

Written as DNA, the CDR3 is TGCAGTGCTAGAAGCCACAATGAGCAGTTCTTC. It yields the protein CSARSHNEQFF. The chain has TRBV20-1 and TRBJ2-1; no firm D call. Trimming removed 2 bases from V and 5 bases from J, with 4 bases in between. This CDR3 comprises 11 residues. The germline CDR1 and CDR2 sequences are DFQATT and SNEGSKA (reference sequence).

The CDR3 bases are TGTGCCAGCAGTCCTGAGGAGGGGGACAGAATTTCTCAGCCCCAGCATTTT. Its translation is CASSPEEGDRISQPQHF. The rearrangement joins TRBV28 to TRBJ1-5; the match to TRBD1 covers 7 bases. Germline V gene data show CDR1 as MDHEN and CDR2 as SYDVKM. The CDR3 extends over 17 amino acids. V gave up 5 bases and J gave up 6 bases; unmatched junction bases: 16.

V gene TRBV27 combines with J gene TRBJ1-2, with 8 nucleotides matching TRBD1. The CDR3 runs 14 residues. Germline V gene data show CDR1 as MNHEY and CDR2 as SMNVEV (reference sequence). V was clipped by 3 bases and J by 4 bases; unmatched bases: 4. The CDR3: CASSLTGASYGYTF. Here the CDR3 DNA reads TGTGCCAGCAGTTTGACAGGGGCGAGCTATGGCTACACCTTC.

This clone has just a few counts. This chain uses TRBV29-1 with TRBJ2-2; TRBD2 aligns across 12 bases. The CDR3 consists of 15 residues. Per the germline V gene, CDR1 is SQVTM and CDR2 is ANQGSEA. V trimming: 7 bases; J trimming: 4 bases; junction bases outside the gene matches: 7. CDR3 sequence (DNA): TGCAGCGCCAAGACTAGCGGGAGTTTCACCGGGGAGCTGTTTTTT. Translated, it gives CSAKTSGSFTGELFF.

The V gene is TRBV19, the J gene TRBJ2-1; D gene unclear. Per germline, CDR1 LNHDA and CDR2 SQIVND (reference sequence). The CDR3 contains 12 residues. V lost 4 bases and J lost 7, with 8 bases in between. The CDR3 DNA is TGTGCCAGTAGTAGTCGGGTGAATGAGCAGTTCTTC. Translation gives CASSSRVNEQFF.

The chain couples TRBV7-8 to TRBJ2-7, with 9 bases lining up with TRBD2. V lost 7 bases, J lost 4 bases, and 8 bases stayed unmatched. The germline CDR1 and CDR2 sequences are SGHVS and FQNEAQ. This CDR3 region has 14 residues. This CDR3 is CASTPAGGIYEQYF. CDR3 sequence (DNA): TGTGCCAGCACCCCCGCGGGGGGGATTTACGAGCAGTACTTC.

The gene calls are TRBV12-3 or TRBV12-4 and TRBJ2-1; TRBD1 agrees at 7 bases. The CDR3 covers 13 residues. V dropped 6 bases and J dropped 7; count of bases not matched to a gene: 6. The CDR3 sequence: CASRQTGLNEQFF. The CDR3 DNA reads TGTGCCAGCAGACAGACAGGGCTGAATGAGCAGTTCTTC.

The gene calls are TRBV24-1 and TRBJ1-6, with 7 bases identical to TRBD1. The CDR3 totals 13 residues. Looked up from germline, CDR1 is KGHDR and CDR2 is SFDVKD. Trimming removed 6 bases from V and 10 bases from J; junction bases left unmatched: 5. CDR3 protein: CATSQGVGSPLHF. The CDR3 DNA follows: TGTGCCACCAGTCAGGGGGTGGGATCACCCCTCCACTTT.

CDR3 bases: TGTGCCAGCAGCTTAGTTCTAGCGGGAGCCGACGAGCAGTACTTC. Translating it yields CASSLVLAGADEQYF. The chain carries TRBV5-5 and TRBJ2-7; 10 bases fit TRBD2. Germline V CDR1 and CDR2: SGHKS, YYEKEE (reference sequence). V was clipped by 2 bases and J by 5 bases; unmatched bases: 7. The CDR3 length is 15 residues.

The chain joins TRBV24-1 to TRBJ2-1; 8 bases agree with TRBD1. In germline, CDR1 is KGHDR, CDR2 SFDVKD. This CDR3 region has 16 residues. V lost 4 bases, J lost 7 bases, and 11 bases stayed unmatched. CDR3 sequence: CATSDPGTRTGNEQFF. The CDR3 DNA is TGTGCCACCAGTGACCCCGGAACGCGGACAGGGAATGAGCAGTTCTTC.

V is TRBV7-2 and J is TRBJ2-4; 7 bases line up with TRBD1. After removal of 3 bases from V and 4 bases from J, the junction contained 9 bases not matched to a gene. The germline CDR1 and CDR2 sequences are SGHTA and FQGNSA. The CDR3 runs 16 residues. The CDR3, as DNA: TGTGCCAGCAGCTTTGGGGTAGACAGGGCGAAAAACATTCAGTACTTC. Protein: CASSFGVDRAKNIQYF.

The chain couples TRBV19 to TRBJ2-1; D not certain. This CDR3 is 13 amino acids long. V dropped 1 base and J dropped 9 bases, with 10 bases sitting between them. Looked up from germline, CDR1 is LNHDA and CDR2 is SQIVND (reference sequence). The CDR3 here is CASSIAIGGEQFF. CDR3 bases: TGTGCCAGTAGTATAGCAATCGGTGGTGAGCAGTTCTTC.

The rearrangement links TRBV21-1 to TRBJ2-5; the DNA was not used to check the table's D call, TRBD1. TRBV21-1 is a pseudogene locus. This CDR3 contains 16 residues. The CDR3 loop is CASSKSKGEREETQYF. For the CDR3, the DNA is TGTGCCAGCAGCAAATCGAAGGGGGAGAGGGAAGAGACCCAGTACTTC.

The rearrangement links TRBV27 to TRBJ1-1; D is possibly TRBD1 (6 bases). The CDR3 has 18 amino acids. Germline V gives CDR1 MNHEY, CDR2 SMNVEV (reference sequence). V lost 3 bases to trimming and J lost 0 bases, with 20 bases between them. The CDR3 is CASSFKDSIASMNTEAFF. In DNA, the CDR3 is TGTGCCAGCAGTTTCAAGGACAGTATCGCTTCAATGAACACTGAAGCTTTCTTT.

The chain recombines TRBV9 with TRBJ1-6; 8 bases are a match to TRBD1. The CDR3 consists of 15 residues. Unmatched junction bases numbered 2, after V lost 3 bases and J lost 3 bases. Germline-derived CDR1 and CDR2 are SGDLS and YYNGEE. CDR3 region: CASSGGQGYNSPLHF. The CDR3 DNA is TGTGCCAGCAGCGGCGGACAGGGCTATAATTCACCCCTCCACTTT.

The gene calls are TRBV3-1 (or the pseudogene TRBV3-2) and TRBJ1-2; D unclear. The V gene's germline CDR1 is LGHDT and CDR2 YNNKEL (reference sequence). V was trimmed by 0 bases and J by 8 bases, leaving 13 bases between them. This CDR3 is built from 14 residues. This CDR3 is CASSQDLTVRGYTF. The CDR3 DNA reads TGTGCCAGCAGCCAAGATTTAACCGTCCGGGGCTACACCTTC.